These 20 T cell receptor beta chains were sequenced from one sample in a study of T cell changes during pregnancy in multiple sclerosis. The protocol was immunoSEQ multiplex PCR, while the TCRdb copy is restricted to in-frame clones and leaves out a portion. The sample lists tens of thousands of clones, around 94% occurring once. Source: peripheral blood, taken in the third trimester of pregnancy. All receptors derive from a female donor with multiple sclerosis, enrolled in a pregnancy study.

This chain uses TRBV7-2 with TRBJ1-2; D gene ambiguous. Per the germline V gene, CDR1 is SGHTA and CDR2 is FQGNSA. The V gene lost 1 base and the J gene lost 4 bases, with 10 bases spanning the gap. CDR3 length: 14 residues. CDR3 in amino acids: CASSLDMSPYGYTF. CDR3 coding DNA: TGTGCCAGCAGCTTAGACATGTCACCCTATGGCTACACCTTC. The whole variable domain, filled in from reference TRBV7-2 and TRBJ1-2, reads GAGVSQSPSNKVTEKGKDVELRCDPISGHTALYWYRQSLGQGLEFLIYFQGNSAPDKSGLPSDRFSAERTGGSVSTLTIQRTQQEDSAVYLCASSLDMSPYGYTFGSGTRLTVV.

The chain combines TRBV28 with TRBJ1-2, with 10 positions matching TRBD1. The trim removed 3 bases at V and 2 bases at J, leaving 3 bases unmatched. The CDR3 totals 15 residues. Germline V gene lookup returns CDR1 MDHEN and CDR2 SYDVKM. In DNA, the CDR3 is TGTGCCAGCAGTTTGGCGGGACAGGGGAACTATGGCTACACCTTC. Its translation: CASSLAGQGNYGYTF.

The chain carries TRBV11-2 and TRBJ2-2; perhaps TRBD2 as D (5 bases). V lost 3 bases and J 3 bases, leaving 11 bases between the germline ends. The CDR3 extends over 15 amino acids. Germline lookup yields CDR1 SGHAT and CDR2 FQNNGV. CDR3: CASSLRARDTGELFF. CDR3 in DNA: TGTGCCAGCAGCTTGCGGGCGAGGGACACCGGGGAGCTGTTTTTT.

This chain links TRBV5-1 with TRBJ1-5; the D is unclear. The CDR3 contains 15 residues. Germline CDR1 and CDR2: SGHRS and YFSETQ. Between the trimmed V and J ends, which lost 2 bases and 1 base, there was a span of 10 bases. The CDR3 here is CASSLGSSSNQPQHF. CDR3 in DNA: TGCGCCAGCAGCTTAGGGAGTTCGAGCAATCAGCCCCAGCATTTT. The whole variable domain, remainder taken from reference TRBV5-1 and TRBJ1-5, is KAGVTQTPRYLIKTRGQQVTLSCSPISGHRSVSWYQQTPGQGLQFLFEYFSETQRNKGNFPGRFSGRQFSNSRSEMNVSTLELGDSALYLCASSLGSSSNQPQHFGDGTRLSIL.

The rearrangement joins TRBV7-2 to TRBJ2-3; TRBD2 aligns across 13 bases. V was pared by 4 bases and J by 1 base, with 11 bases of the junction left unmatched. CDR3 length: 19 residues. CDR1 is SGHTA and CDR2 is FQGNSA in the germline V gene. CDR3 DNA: TGTGCCAGCAGCTCCTATATCGGGACTAGCGGGACCCGCACAGATACGCAGTATTTT. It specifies CASSSYIGTSGTRTDTQYF.

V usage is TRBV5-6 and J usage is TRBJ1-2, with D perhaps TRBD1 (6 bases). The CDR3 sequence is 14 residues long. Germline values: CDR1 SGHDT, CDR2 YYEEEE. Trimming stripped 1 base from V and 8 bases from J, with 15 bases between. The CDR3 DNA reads TGTGCCAGCAGCTTGAGACGGTCCAGGGGAGGCTACACCTTC. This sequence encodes CASSLRRSRGGYTF.

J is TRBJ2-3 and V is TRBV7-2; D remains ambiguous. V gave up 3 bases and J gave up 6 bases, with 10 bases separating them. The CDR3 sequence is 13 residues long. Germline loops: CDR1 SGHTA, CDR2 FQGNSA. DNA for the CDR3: TGTGCCAGCAGCTTTCGGAGCGTCGATACGCAGTATTTT. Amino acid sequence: CASSFRSVDTQYF. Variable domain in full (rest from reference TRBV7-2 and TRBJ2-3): GAGVSQSPSNKVTEKGKDVELRCDPISGHTALYWYRQSLGQGLEFLIYFQGNSAPDKSGLPSDRFSAERTGGSVSTLTIQRTQQEDSAVYLCASSFRSVDTQYFGPGTRLTVL.

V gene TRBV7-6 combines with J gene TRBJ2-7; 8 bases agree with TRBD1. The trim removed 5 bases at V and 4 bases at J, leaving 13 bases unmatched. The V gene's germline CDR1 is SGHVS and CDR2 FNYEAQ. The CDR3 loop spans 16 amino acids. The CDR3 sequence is CASSPYGQGADYEQYF. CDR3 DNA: TGTGCCAGCAGCCCCTACGGTCAGGGGGCGGATTACGAGCAGTACTTC.

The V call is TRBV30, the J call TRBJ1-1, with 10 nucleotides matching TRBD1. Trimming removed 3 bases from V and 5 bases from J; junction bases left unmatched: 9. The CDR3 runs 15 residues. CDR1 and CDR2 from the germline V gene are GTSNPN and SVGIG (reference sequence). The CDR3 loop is CAWRRGQGSLTEAFF. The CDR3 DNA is TGTGCCTGGAGGCGGGGACAGGGGTCTCTTACTGAAGCTTTCTTT.

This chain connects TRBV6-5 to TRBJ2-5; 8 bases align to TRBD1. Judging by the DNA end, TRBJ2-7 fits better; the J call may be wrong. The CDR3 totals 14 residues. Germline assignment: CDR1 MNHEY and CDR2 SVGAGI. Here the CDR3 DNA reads TGTGCCAACTCCCGGGACAGGAGTAACTACGAGCAGTACTTC. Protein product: CANSRDRSNYEQYF.

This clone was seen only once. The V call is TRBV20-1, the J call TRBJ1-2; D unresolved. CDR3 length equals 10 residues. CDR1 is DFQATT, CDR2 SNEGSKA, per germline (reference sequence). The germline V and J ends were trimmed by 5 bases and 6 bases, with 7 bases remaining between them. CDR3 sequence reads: CSAQYHGYTF. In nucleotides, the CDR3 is TGCAGTGCTCAGTACCATGGCTACACCTTC.

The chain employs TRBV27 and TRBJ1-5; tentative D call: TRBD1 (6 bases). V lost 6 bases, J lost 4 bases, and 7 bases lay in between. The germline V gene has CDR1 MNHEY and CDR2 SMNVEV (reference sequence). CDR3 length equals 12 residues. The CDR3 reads CASRQGNQPQHF. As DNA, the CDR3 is TGTGCCAGCAGGCAGGGGAATCAGCCCCAGCATTTT.

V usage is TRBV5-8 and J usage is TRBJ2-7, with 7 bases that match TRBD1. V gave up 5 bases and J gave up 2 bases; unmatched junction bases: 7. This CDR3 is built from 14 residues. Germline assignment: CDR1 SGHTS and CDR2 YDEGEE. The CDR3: CASRRTGVAYEQYF. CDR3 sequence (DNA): TGTGCCAGCAGGAGAACAGGGGTGGCCTACGAGCAGTACTTC.

CDR3 sequence: CASSQRQGAVSTEAFF. The CDR3 DNA is TGCGCCAGCAGCCAAAGACAGGGGGCGGTAAGCACTGAAGCTTTCTTT. The gene calls are TRBV5-1 and TRBJ1-1; TRBD1 matches 10 bases. The germline CDR1 and CDR2 sequences are SGHRS and YFSETQ. V shed 4 bases, J shed 4 bases, and the junction held 10 bases outside the gene matches. The CDR3 runs 16 residues. The full variable domain, with the rest looked up from reference TRBV5-1 and TRBJ1-1, is KAGVTQTPRYLIKTRGQQVTLSCSPISGHRSVSWYQQTPGQGLQFLFEYFSETQRNKGNFPGRFSGRQFSNSRSEMNVSTLELGDSALYLCASSQRQGAVSTEAFFGQGTRLTVV.

Here the CDR3 reads CASSLSLTRGKLFF. The CDR3 bases are TGTGCCAGCAGCCTATCCTTGACCCGAGGAAAACTGTTTTTT. This chain links TRBV13 with TRBJ1-4; no definite D call. Trimming cost V 5 bases and J 10 bases, with 17 bases left between them. The CDR3 has 14 residues. Germline assignment: CDR1 PRHDT and CDR2 FYEKMQ (reference sequence).

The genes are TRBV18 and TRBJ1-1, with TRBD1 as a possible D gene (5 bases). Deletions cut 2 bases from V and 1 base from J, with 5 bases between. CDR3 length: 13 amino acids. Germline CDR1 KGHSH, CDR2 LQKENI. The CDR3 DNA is TGTGCCAGCTCACCAACAGGGAACACTGAAGCTTTCTTT. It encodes CASSPTGNTEAFF.

CDR3 residues: CASSQVQGTGLTF. DNA of the CDR3: TGTGCCAGCAGCCAAGTGCAGGGAACCGGTCTCACCTTC. The rearrangement links TRBV14 to TRBJ1-2; D perhaps matches TRBD1 (5 bases). Looked up from germline, CDR1 is SGHDN and CDR2 is FVKESK. V lost 1 base, J lost 13 bases, and 16 bases lay in between. CDR3 length equals 13 residues.

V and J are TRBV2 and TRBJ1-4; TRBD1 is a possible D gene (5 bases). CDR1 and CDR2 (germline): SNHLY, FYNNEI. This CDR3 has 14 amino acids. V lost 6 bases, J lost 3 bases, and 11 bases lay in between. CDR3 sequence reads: CASSRSRANEKLFF. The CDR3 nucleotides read TGTGCCAGCAGCCGATCCAGGGCTAATGAAAAACTGTTTTTT.

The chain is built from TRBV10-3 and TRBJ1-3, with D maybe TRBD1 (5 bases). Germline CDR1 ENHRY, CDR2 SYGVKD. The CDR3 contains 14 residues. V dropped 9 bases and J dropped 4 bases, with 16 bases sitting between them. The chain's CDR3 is CAISGDPVGNTIYF. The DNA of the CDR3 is TGTGCCATTTCGGGGGACCCAGTGGGAAACACCATATATTTT.

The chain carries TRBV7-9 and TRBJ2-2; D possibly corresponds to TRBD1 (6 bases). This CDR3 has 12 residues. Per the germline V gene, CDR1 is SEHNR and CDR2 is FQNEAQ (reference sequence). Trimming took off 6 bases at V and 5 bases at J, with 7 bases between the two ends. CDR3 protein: CASSQGTGELFF. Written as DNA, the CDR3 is TGTGCCAGCAGTCAGGGGACCGGGGAGCTGTTTTTT.